This TCR beta chain was documented in a study of T cell responses to AZD1222 COVID-19 vaccine. The repertoire was sequenced with immunoSEQ multiplex PCR; TCRdb's copy has only in-frame clones and lacks some. The repertoire holds fewer than 150,000 clones, with over 85% as singletons. Overall study findings and caveats: Seropositive AZD1222 recipients at baseline numbered only six or seven.

CDR3 length equals 19 residues. V shed 4 bases and J shed 6 bases, with 30 bases lying between them. Germline V gene data show CDR1 as MNHEY and CDR2 as SMNVEV (reference sequence). To note about this clone: What it binds is not known.

Sequences were derived from peripheral blood, sampled on day 0 of AZD1222 vaccination. The chain uses TRBV27 and TRBJ1-1; possible D gene TRBD1, 6 bases. The source is an adult in good health. The CDR3 here is CASSYGHGLGGGKRAEAFF. CDR3 sequence (DNA): TGTGCCAGCAGTTACGGGCATGGTTTAGGGGGTGGGAAAAGGGCTGAAGCTTTCTTT.